This T cell receptor beta chain is from a study of shared clonotypes between healthy human individuals. CDR1 and CDR2 (germline): SNHLY, FYNNEI. V was shortened by 4 bases and J by 5 bases, with 10 bases between the two germline ends. The CDR3 spans 13 residues. Sequencing was performed with immunoSEQ multiplex PCR; in TCRdb, only in-frame clones are kept and a portion is missing. Altogether some 2,500,000 clones are present, approximately 93% being singletons, with the ten largest covering about 0.39%. The rearrangement joins TRBV2 to TRBJ2-3; a weak D match, TRBD2 (6 bases). This clonotype was obtained from a man aged 18 to 35 in good health. Some clones in this sample may be carry-over from other donors' samples. Sample: naive CD4+ T cells from PBMCs. Subset given: CD45RA+ positively selected. As DNA, the CDR3 is TGTGCCAGCAGTGGGGAGGCTTTAGATACGCAGTATTTT. Translating gives CASSGEALDTQYF.